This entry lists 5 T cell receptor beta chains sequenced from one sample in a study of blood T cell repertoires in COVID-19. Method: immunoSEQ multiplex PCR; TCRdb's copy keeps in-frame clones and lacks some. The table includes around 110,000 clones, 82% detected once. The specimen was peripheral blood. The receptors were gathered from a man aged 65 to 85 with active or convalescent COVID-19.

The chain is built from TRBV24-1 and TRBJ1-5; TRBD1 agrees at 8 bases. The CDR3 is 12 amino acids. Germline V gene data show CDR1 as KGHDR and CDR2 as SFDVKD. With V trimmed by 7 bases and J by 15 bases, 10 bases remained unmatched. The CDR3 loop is CATSQRQGLLHF. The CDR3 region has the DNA TGTGCCACCAGCCAACGACAGGGGCTATTGCATTTT.

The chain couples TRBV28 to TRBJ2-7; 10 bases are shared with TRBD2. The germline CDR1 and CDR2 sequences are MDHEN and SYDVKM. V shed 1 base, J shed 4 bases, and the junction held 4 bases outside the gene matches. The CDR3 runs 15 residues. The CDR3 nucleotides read TGTGCCAGCAGTTTATTAGCTAGCGGGAGTTACGAGCAGTACTTC. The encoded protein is CASSLLASGSYEQYF.

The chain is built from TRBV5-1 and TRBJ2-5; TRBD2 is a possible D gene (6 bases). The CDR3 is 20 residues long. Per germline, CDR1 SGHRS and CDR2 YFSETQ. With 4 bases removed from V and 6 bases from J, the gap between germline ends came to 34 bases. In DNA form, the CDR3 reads TGCGCCAGCAGCCTGGCTCGAGGGGCACACTTCCCGATTGGACTACAGACCCAGTACTTC. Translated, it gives CASSLARGAHFPIGLQTQYF.

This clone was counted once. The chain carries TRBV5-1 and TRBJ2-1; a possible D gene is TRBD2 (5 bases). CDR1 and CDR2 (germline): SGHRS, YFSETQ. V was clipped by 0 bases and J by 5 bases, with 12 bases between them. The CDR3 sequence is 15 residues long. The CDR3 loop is CASSLELVGNNEQFF. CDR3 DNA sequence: TGCGCCAGCAGCTTGGAACTAGTAGGGAACAATGAGCAGTTCTTC.

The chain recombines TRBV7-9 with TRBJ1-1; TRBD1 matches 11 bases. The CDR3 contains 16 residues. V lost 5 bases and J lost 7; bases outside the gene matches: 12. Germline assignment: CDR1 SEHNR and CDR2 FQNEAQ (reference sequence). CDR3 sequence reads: CASSPTIGQGAVEAFF. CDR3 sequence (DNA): TGTGCCAGCAGCCCAACGATAGGACAGGGGGCTGTTGAAGCTTTCTTT.